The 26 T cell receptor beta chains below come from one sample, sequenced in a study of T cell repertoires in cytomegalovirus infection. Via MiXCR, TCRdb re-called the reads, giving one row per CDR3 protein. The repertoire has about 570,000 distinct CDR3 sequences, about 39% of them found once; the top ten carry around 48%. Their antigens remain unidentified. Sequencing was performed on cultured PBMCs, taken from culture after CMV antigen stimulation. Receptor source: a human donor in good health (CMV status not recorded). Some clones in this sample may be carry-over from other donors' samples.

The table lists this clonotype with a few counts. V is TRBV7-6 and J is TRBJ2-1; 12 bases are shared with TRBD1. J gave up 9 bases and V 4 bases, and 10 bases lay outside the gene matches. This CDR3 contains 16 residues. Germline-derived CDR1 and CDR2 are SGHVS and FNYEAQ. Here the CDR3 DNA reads TGTGCCAGCAGCTCAAACCCGGGACAGGGGGCCGGTGAGCAGTTCTTC. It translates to CASSSNPGQGAGEQFF.

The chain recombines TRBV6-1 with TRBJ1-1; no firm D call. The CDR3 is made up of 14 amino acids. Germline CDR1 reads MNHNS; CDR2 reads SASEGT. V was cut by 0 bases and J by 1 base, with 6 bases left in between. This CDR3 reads CASSEAWGNTEAFF. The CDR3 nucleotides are TGTGCCAGCAGTGAAGCATGGGGGAACACTGAAGCTTTCTTT.

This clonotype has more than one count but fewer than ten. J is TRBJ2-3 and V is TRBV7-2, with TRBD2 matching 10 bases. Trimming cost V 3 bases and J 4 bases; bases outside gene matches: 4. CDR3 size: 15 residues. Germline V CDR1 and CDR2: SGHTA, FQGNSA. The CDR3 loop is CASSFGLAVADTQYF. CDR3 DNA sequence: TGTGCCAGCAGCTTTGGACTAGCGGTTGCAGATACGCAGTATTTT.

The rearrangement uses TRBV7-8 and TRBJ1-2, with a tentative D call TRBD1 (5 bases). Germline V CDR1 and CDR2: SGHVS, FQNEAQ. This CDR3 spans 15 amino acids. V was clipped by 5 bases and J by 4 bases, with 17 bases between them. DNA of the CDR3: TGTGCCAGCAGCCGGAACCGGGACCGGACCTATGGCTACACCTTC. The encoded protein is CASSRNRDRTYGYTF.

This CDR3 is CASTRSGVRNEQFF. Written as DNA, the CDR3 is TGTGCCAGCACCCGGTCGGGGGTCCGCAATGAGCAGTTCTTC. This chain uses TRBV7-2 with TRBJ2-1, with D perhaps TRBD2 (6 bases). The V end lost 7 bases, the J end lost 6 bases, and 16 bases lay between the germline ends. Per the germline V gene, CDR1 is SGHTA and CDR2 is FQGNSA. The CDR3 extends over 14 amino acids.

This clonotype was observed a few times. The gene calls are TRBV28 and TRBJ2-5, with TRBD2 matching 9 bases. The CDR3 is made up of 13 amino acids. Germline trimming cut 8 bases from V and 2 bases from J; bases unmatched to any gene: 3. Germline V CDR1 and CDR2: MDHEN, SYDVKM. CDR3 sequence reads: CASGLAGQETQYF. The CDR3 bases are TGTGCCAGCGGCCTAGCGGGGCAAGAGACCCAGTACTTC.

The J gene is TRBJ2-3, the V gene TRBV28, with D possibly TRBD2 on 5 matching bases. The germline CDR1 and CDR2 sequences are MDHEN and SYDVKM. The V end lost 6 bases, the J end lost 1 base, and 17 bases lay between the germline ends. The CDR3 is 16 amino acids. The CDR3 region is CASRFPGIPGTDTQYF. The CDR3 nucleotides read TGTGCCAGCAGATTCCCCGGGATCCCGGGCACAGATACGCAGTATTTT. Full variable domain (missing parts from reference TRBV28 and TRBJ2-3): DVKVTQSSRYLVKRTGEKVFLECVQDMDHENMFWYRQDPGLGLRLIYFSYDVKMKEKGDIPEGYSVSREKKERFSLILESASTNQTSMYLCASRFPGIPGTDTQYFGPGTRLTVL.

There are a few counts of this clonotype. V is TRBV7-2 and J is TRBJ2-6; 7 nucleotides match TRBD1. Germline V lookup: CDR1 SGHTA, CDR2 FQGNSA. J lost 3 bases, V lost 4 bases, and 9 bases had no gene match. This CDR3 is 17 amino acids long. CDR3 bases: TGTGCCAGCAGCTCAAGGGGGCGAGGCTTTGGGGCCAACGTCCTGACTTTC. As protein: CASSSRGRGFGANVLTF.

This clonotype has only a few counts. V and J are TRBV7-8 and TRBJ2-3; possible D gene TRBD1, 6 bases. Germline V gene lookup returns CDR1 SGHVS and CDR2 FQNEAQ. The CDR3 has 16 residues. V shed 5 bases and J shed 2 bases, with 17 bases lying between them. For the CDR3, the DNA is TGTGCCAGCAGCCTCGTCCGTGGGGGCGCCACAGATACGCAGTATTTT. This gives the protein CASSLVRGGATDTQYF.

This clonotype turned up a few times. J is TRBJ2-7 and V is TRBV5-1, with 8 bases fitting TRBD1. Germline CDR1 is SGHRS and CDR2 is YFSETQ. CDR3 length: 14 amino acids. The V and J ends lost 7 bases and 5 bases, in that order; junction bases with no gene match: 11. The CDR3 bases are TGCGCCAGCCGACGGACAGGGAGGACCAACGAGCAGTACTTC. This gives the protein CASRRTGRTNEQYF.

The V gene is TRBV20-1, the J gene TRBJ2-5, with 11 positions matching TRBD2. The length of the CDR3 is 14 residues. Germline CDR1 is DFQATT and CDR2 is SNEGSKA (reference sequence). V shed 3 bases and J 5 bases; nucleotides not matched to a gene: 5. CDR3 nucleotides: TGCAGTGCTAGGGTAGCGGGGGGGCCCGAGACCCAGTACTTC. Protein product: CSARVAGGPETQYF.

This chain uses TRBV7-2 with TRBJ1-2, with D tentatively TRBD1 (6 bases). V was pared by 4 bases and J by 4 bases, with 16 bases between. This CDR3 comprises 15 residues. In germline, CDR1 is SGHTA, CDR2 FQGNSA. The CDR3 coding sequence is TGTGCCAGCAGCTACTACCTACAGGGCACCTATGGCTACACCTTC. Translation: CASSYYLQGTYGYTF.

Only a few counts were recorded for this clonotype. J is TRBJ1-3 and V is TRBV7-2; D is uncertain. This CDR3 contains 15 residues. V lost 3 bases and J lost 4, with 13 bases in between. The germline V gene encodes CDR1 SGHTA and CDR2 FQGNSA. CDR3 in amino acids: CASSFWETPGNTIYF. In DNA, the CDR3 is TGTGCCAGCAGCTTTTGGGAAACTCCGGGAAACACCATATATTTT.

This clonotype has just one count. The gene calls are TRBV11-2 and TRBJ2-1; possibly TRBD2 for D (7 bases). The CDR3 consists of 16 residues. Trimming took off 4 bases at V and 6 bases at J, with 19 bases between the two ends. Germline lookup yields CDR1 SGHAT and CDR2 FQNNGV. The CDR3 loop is CASSSRGGGMSNEQFF. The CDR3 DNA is TGTGCCAGCAGCTCTAGGGGGGGCGGGATGAGCAATGAGCAGTTCTTC.

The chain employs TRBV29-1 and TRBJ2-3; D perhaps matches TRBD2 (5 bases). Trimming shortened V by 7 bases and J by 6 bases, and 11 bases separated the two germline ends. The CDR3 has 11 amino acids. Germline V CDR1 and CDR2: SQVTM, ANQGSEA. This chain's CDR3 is CSAKIADTQYF. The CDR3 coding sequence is TGCAGCGCAAAAATAGCGGATACGCAGTATTTT.

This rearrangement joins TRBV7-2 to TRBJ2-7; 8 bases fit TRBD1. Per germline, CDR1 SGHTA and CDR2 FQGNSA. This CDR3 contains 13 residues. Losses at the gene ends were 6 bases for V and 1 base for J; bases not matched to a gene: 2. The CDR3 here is CASRRTGSYEQYF. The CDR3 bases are TGTGCCAGCAGACGGACAGGGTCCTACGAGCAGTACTTC. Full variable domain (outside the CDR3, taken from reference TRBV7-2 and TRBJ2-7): GAGVSQSPSNKVTEKGKDVELRCDPISGHTALYWYRQSLGQGLEFLIYFQGNSAPDKSGLPSDRFSAERTGGSVSTLTIQRTQQEDSAVYLCASRRTGSYEQYFGPGTRLTVT.

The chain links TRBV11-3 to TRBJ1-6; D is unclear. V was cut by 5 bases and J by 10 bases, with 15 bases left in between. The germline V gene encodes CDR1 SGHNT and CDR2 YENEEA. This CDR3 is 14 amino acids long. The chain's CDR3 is CASSPTSHRSPLHF. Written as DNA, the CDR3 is TGTGCCAGCAGCCCGACGAGTCATCGCTCACCCCTCCACTTT.

CDR3 residues: CASSPYEGYSYNEQFF. The CDR3 nucleotides read TGTGCCAGCAGCCCCTATGAGGGGTACTCCTACAATGAGCAGTTCTTC. The J gene is TRBJ2-1, the V gene TRBV14, with D perhaps matching TRBD1 or TRBD2 (5 bases each). CDR1 is SGHDN, CDR2 FVKESK, per germline. The V end was cut by 4 bases, the J end by 0 bases, with 13 bases between. The CDR3 length is 16 residues.

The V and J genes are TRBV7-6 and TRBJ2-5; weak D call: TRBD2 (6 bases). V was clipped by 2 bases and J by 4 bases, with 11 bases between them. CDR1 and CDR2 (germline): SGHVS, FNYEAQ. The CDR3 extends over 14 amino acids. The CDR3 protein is CASSLRARGETQYF. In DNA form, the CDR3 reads TGTGCCAGCAGCTTAAGGGCGCGGGGAGAGACCCAGTACTTC.

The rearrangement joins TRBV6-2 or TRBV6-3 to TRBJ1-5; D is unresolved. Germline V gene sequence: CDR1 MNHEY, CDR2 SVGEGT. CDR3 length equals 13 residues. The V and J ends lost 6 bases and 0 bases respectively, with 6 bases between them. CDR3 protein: CASRKDSNQPQHF. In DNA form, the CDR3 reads TGTGCCAGCAGGAAGGATAGCAATCAGCCCCAGCATTTT.

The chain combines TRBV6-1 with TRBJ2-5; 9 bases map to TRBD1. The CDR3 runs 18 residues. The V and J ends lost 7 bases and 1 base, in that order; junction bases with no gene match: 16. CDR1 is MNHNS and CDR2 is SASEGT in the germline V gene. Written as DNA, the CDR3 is TGTGCCAGCAAAATAAGGCGGACAGGGGACCCCCTCCAAGAGACCCAGTACTTC. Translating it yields CASKIRRTGDPLQETQYF.

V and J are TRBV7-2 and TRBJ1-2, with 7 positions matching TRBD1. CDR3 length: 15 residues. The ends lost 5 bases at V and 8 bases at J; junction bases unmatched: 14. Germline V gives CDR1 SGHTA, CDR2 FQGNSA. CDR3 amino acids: CASSPSEGASPGYTF. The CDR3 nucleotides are TGTGCCAGCAGCCCATCAGAGGGGGCCTCCCCGGGCTACACCTTC. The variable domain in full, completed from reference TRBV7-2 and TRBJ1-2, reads GAGVSQSPSNKVTEKGKDVELRCDPISGHTALYWYRQSLGQGLEFLIYFQGNSAPDKSGLPSDRFSAERTGGSVSTLTIQRTQQEDSAVYLCASSPSEGASPGYTFGSGTRLTVV.

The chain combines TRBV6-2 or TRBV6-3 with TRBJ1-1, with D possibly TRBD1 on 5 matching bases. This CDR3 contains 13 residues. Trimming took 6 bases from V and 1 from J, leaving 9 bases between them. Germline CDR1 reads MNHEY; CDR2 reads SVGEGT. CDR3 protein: CASRNTGNTEAFF. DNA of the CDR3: TGTGCCAGCAGGAACACAGGGAACACTGAAGCTTTCTTT.

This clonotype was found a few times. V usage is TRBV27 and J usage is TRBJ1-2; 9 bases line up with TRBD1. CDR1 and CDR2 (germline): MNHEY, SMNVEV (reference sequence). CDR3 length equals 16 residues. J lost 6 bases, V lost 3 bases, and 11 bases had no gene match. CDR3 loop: CASSLNPAGTGNGYTF. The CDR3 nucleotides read TGTGCCAGCAGTTTGAACCCCGCCGGGACAGGGAATGGCTACACCTTC.

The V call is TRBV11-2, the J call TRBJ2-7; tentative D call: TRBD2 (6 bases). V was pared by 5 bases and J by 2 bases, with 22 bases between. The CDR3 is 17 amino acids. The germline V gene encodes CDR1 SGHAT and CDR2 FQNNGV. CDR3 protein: CASSAPLWAGTTYEQYF. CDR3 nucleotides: TGTGCCAGCAGCGCCCCCCTGTGGGCGGGGACGACCTACGAGCAGTACTTC.

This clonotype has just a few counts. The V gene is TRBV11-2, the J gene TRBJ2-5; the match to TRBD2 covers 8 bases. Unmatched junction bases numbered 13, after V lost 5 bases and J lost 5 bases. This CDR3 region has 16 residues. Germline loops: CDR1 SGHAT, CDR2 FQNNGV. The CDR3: CASSPRGLGGVETQYF. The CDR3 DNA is TGTGCCAGCAGCCCGCGGGGACTAGGAGGAGTTGAGACCCAGTACTTC.